This T cell receptor beta chain appears in the sequencing data of a study of T-cell reconstitution after alpha-beta-depleted transplantation in children. Unique molecular identifiers featured in how the TCRbeta library was prepared. Via MiXCR, TCRdb re-called the PCR reads, giving one row per CDR3 protein. The sample lists about 76,000 distinct CDR3 sequences; less than 15% were seen once. The CDR3 is made up of 14 amino acids. Trimming shortened V by 3 bases and J by 3 bases, and 13 bases separated the two germline ends. In germline, CDR1 is SGHRS, CDR2 YFSETQ. The source is a male patient aged 2 to 10 who had a stem cell transplant for acute lymphoblastic leukemia, so the T cells may come from the graft donor. The chain joins TRBV5-1 to TRBJ2-7, with D maybe TRBD1 (5 bases). Material: PBMCs, mostly from graft donor cells, obtained 180 days after TCRalphabeta/CD19-depleted stem cell transplant. As DNA, the CDR3 is TGCGCCAGCAGCTCCGACAGCCCTCTCTACGAGCAGTACTTC. This sequence encodes CASSSDSPLYEQYF.